The clone carrying this T cell receptor (beta chain) was recorded a few times. Antigen unknown. TCRdb passed the PCR reads through MiXCR, listing each CDR3 protein once. The table lists 10,000 to 15,000 distinct CDR3 sequences, almost 55% of them singletons. The data are from a study of esophageal squamous cell carcinoma under preoperative chemotherapy. Study at large: TCR repertoires were profiled from both peripheral blood T cells and tumor-infiltrating lymphocytes. Study-wide findings and caveats: After paclitaxel-nedaplatin, abundant clones were more likely to contract than amplify. Chemotherapy was followed by significantly higher TCR diversity in peripheral T cells only, not tumor-infiltrating lymphocytes.

As for time point: before preoperative PTX-NDP chemotherapy. Paclitaxel-nedaplatin chemotherapy was given to patients ahead of their surgery. CDR3 length: 13 residues. The TCR comes from a human donor with esophageal squamous cell carcinoma. The donor label of this sample is uncertain. Sample acquisition took place from a patient given preoperative chemotherapy. This chain connects TRBV12-3 or TRBV12-4 to TRBJ2-1; 7 nucleotides align to TRBD1. The DNA end is more similar to TRBJ2-7, so the J call may be wrong. Here the CDR3 DNA reads TGTGCCAGCAGAGCGACAGGGTCCTACGAGCAGTACTTC. It codes for CASRATGSYEQYF.